A selection of T cell receptor beta chains follows, all from one sample in a study of T cell responses to AZD1222 COVID-19 vaccine. Some clones are missing from TCRdb's copy, which holds only in-frame ones; the method was immunoSEQ multiplex PCR. The table has about 130,000 clones, about 85% seen once; the top ten hold 4% to 4.5%. The input for sequencing was peripheral blood, taken on day 0 of AZD1222 vaccination. These receptors were collected from an adult in good health. The CDR3 runs from the conserved cysteine through the conserved F or W. The D gene is left open where the match is weak. Size is omitted from some rows. Given values are once, few, many or a class for expanded clones.

J	length	D	V	size	CDR3	DNA
TRBJ2-5	12	-	TRBV28	few	CASSLGSQTQYF	TGTGCCAGCAGTTTAGGGTCGCAGACCCAGTACTTC
TRBJ2-1	16	TRBD2	TRBV4-1	once	CASSQDRLAGNNEQFF	TGCGCCAGCAGCCAAGATCGACTAGCGGGGAACAATGAGCAGTTCTTC
TRBJ1-4	15	TRBD1	TRBV7-9	-	CASSPSGTGVEKLFF	TGTGCCAGCAGCCCCTCCGGGACAGGGGTAGAAAAACTGTTTTTT
TRBJ2-4	17	-	TRBV11-2	few	CASSPIRGVLAKNIQYF	TGTGCCAGCAGCCCGATTAGGGGGGTCCTAGCCAAAAACATTCAGTACTTC
TRBJ1-2	15	-	TRBV27	-	CASSPRPPPYYGYTF	TGTGCCAGCAGTCCGAGGCCCCCTCCATACTATGGCTACACCTTC
TRBJ1-2	15	TRBD1	TRBV5-1	-	CASSLGGTVGNGYTF	TGCGCCAGCAGCCTCGGCGGGACAGTAGGAAATGGCTACACCTTC
TRBJ1-2	13	-	TRBV30	-	CAWSGGVFYGYTF	TGTGCCTGGAGCGGAGGGGTCTTCTATGGCTACACCTTC
TRBJ2-7	18	-	TRBV11-3	-	CASSLGSRGALARDEQYF	TGTGCCAGCAGCTTAGGTTCAAGAGGGGCGTTAGCTAGGGACGAGCAGTACTTC
TRBJ1-4	10	-	TRBV19	-	CASRGGELFF	TGTGCCAGTAGGGGAGGAGAACTGTTTTTT
TRBJ2-5	17	TRBD2	TRBV27	once	CASRRLAGTSGRETQYF	TGTGCCAGCAGAAGGCTAGCCGGGACTAGCGGGAGGGAGACCCAGTACTTC
TRBJ1-1	13	-	TRBV19	-	CASSIVGFTEAFF	TGTGCCAGTAGTATTGTGGGCTTCACTGAAGCTTTCTTT
TRBJ2-2	14	-	TRBV9	-	CASSVGGNTGELFF	TGTGCCAGCAGCGTAGGGGGGAACACCGGGGAGCTGTTTTTT
TRBJ1-5	15	-	TRBV2	-	CASSEVAGSNQPQHF	TGTGCCAGCAGTGAGGTTGCGGGTAGCAATCAGCCCCAGCATTTT
TRBJ1-6	17	TRBD1	TRBV10-1	-	CASSWVGTGNYNSPLHF	TGCGCCAGCAGTTGGGTCGGGACAGGGAACTATAATTCACCCCTCCACTTT
TRBJ2-6	15	-	TRBV6-5	-	CASSYSVSGANVLTF	TGTGCCAGCAGTTACTCCGTATCTGGGGCCAACGTCCTGACTTTC
TRBJ2-5	14	TRBD1	TRBV5-6	-	CASSTPDRKETQYF	TGTGCCAGCAGCACCCCGGACAGGAAAGAGACCCAGTACTTC
TRBJ1-5	15	-	TRBV7-6	-	CASSMTAFSNQPQHF	TGTGCCAGCAGCATGACAGCTTTTAGCAATCAGCCCCAGCATTTT
TRBJ2-7	16	TRBD1	TRBV10-3	-	CAISEGTTGVPYEQYF	TGTGCCATCAGTGAGGGTACCACAGGGGTTCCCTACGAGCAGTACTTC
TRBJ1-1	14	-	TRBV6-5	-	CASSFGRMNTEAFF	TGTGCCAGCAGTTTCGGACGGATGAACACTGAAGCTTTCTTT
TRBJ1-6	15	TRBD1	TRBV5-1	-	CASSLGGTDHSPLHF	TGCGCCAGCAGCTTGGGGGGGACAGATCATTCACCCCTCCACTTT
TRBJ2-4	14	-	TRBV10-2	-	CASAEALAKNIQYF	TGCGCCAGCGCCGAGGCCCTAGCCAAAAACATTCAGTACTTC
TRBJ1-2	14	TRBD1	TRBV24-1	-	CATSGEGAGYGYTF	TGTGCCACCAGTGGAGAGGGGGCCGGGTATGGCTACACCTTC
TRBJ1-2	15	TRBD1	TRBV27	many	CASSEDRGLNYGYTF	TGTGCCAGCAGTGAGGACAGGGGCCTCAACTATGGCTACACCTTC
TRBJ2-7	15	-	TRBV3-1/TRBV3-2	-	CASSQIQGQGGEQYF	TGTGCCAGCAGCCAGATTCAGGGCCAAGGCGGCGAGCAGTACTTC
TRBJ1-2	13	-	TRBV7-9	-	CASSPVGGGGYTF	TGTGCCAGCAGCCCGGTGGGGGGCGGAGGCTACACCTTC
TRBJ1-2	12	-	TRBV29-1	once	CSDRDGTYGYTF	TGCAGCGACCGGGACGGGACCTATGGCTACACCTTC
TRBJ1-1	18	-	TRBV28	once	CASSLRVIRRVTNTEAFF	TGTGCCAGCAGTTTGCGCGTCATCCGTCGGGTGACGAACACTGAAGCTTTCTTT
TRBJ1-4	14	-	TRBV6-5	-	CASRSGAGNEKLFF	TGTGCCAGCAGATCCGGGGCCGGGAATGAAAAACTGTTTTTT
TRBJ1-4	15	-	TRBV7-9	-	CASSRTATTNEKLFF	TGTGCCAGCAGTCGGACTGCTACAACTAATGAAAAACTGTTTTTT
TRBJ2-3	15	TRBD1	TRBV7-8	-	CASSLVTGATDTQYF	TGTGCCAGCAGCTTAGTGACAGGGGCCACAGATACGCAGTATTTT
TRBJ1-2	16	-	TRBV13	-	CASSLQPRGRWGGYTF	TGTGCCAGCAGTCTCCAGCCCCGGGGGCGGTGGGGTGGCTACACCTTC
TRBJ1-1	12	-	TRBV28	-	CASSGGGQRAFF	TGTGCCAGCAGTGGGGGGGGGCAGAGGGCTTTCTTT
TRBJ2-3	11	-	TRBV20-1	-	CSADSTDTQYF	TGCAGTGCAGACAGCACAGATACGCAGTATTTT
TRBJ2-1	15	TRBD2	TRBV11-2	-	CASSPFREGNNEQFF	TGTGCCAGCAGCCCCTTTCGGGAGGGAAACAATGAGCAGTTCTTC
TRBJ2-5	13	-	TRBV4-3	-	CASSQGQGQTQYF	TGCGCCAGCAGCCAAGGTCAGGGCCAGACCCAGTACTTC
TRBJ1-5	15	TRBD1	TRBV24-1	-	CATSAPGQGNQPQHF	TGTGCCACCAGTGCCCCGGGACAGGGGAATCAGCCCCAGCATTTT
TRBJ1-5	15	-	TRBV6-2/TRBV6-3	-	CASSKRTGPQSAQHF	TGTGCCAGCAGTAAGCGGACTGGCCCCCAATCGGCCCAGCATTTT